This TCR beta chain was profiled in a study of regulatory T cells in long-lasting Graves disease. This clonotype was counted at least ten times. Its antigen is unidentified. General study points: Persistent cases favored TRBV28, TRBJ1-2 and TRBJ2-5.

Regarding time point: newly diagnosed GD, antithyroid drugs for less than 3 months. Extracted RNA from PBMCs served as the source of the TCR library. Through Arm-PCR of CDR3 regions and iRepertoire HTBI primers, TCR beta libraries were built. TCRdb analysed the multiplex PCR reads with MiXCR anew, one entry per CDR3 protein. The sample consists of 370,000 or so distinct CDR3 sequences, around 15% of them appearing once. V dropped 0 bases and J dropped 4 bases, with 6 bases sitting between them. The CDR3 is 12 residues long. Germline V CDR1 and CDR2: DFQATT, SNEGSKA (reference sequence). The same sample was also used in a study of T cells in Graves' hyperthyroidism and ophthalmopathy. In that study: In patients aged 18 to 65, hyperthyroidism was newly diagnosed, with duration under 2 months.

The specimen was peripheral blood mononuclear cells (PBMCs), collected at new diagnosis, from a patient treated with antithyroid drugs. The sequence derives from a woman aged 18-29 years with Graves disease. V usage is TRBV20-1 and J usage is TRBJ2-5; no clear D gene. CDR3 DNA sequence: TGCAGTGCTAGAGATCTAGGAGAGACCCAGTACTTC. Translated, it gives CSARDLGETQYF.